The 4 T cell receptor beta chains reported below all come from one sample, sequenced in a study of blood T cell repertoires in COVID-19. TCRdb keeps only in-frame clones here, not all; method: immunoSEQ multiplex PCR. The sample shows about 80,000 clones, roughly 88% of them seen only once. The material sequenced was peripheral blood. The receptors here all came from an elderly woman with acute or convalescent COVID-19.

This sequence joins TRBV5-1 and TRBJ2-5; 10 positions match TRBD2. There are 15 residues in the CDR3. Looked up from germline, CDR1 is SGHRS and CDR2 is YFSETQ. Trimming removed 1 base from V and 10 bases from J; junction bases left unmatched: 10. The CDR3 DNA follows: TGCGCCAGCAGCTTGAGGAGCGGGGGGGCCTCGGACCAGTACTTC. It encodes CASSLRSGGASDQYF. Based on the CDR3 plus reference TRBV5-1 and TRBJ2-5, the full variable domain is KAGVTQTPRYLIKTRGQQVTLSCSPISGHRSVSWYQQTPGQGLQFLFEYFSETQRNKGNFPGRFSGRQFSNSRSEMNVSTLELGDSALYLCASSLRSGGASDQYFGPGTRLLVL.

This clone was counted a single time. The chain joins TRBV29-1 to TRBJ1-2; TRBD1 matches 8 bases. Looked up from germline, CDR1 is SQVTM and CDR2 is ANQGSEA. V lost 3 bases to trimming and J lost 4 bases; unmatched junction nucleotides: 4. There are 13 residues in the CDR3. The CDR3 loop reads CSVDGTGIYGYTF. In DNA, the CDR3 is TGCAGCGTTGATGGGACAGGAATCTATGGCTACACCTTC.

The chain links TRBV4-3 to TRBJ2-3, with 8 bases identical to TRBD2. The CDR3 has 14 amino acids. V lost 4 bases to trimming and J lost 4 bases; unmatched junction nucleotides: 4. Germline V CDR1 and CDR2: LGHNA, YSLEER. Here the CDR3 DNA reads TGCGCCAGCAGCCGCGGCGGGGGGTCAGATACGCAGTATTTT. This codes for CASSRGGGSDTQYF.

The V and J genes are TRBV5-8 and TRBJ2-1; tentative D call: TRBD1 (6 bases). There are 12 residues in the CDR3. From germline, CDR1 is SGHTS and CDR2 YDEGEE. The CDR3 sequence: CATKNAGTIVFF. For the CDR3, the DNA is TGTGCTACGAAGAACGCCGGGACAATCGTGTTCTTC.